This T cell receptor beta chain came from a study of blood T cell repertoires in COVID-19. V lost 7 bases, J lost 11 bases, and 15 bases lay in between. Germline-derived CDR1 and CDR2 are KGHDR and SFDVKD. There are 12 residues in the CDR3. Sequencing was performed with immunoSEQ multiplex PCR; in TCRdb, only in-frame clones are kept and a portion is missing. The table lists fewer than 200,000 clones, roughly 90% of them singletons. This TCR came from a man between 65 and 85 years old with active or convalescent COVID-19. The sample comprised peripheral blood. The gene calls are TRBV24-1 and TRBJ2-3; tentatively, D is TRBD1 (6 bases). The CDR3 sequence: CATRDSIEKQYF. The CDR3 bases are TGTGCCACCAGGGACAGTATCGAGAAGCAGTATTTT.